These 5 T cell receptor beta chains were sequenced from one sample in a study of naive and memory T cell subsets. Treatment specified: skin biopsy from PPD injection site in Mantoux-positive individual. Cells were not sorted; total RNA input targeted about 1 to 1000 ng. Alpha and beta constant region primers primed reverse transcription for blood and skin samples. MiXCR, run by TCRdb on the UMI-ligation and nested PCR reads, gives a single entry per CDR3 protein. The profile shows about 18,000 distinct CDR3 sequences, roughly 9% of them singletons. The sample in question was skin, obtained from a tuberculin skin test site. Receptor source: an adult in good health.

This chain links TRBV5-6 with TRBJ2-5; D is uncertain. Trimming stripped 2 bases from V and 5 bases from J, with 4 bases between. The CDR3 runs 11 residues. Germline V gives CDR1 SGHDT, CDR2 YYEEEE. The DNA of the CDR3 is TGTGCCAGCAGCTTTGCGGAGACCCAGTACTTC. This sequence encodes CASSFAETQYF.

This clonotype came up many times. The chain has TRBV10-3 and TRBJ2-7, with 7 bases aligning to TRBD1. V lost 6 bases to trimming and J lost 3 bases; unmatched junction nucleotides: 11. Germline assignment: CDR1 ENHRY and CDR2 SYGVKD. The CDR3 consists of 15 residues. The CDR3 nucleotides read TGTGCCATCAGACCCGACAGGGCCACCTACTACGAGCAGTACTTC. Residues: CAIRPDRATYYEQYF.

This clonotype was detected only a few times. The J gene is TRBJ1-5, the V gene TRBV12-3 or TRBV12-4, with 7 nucleotides matching TRBD1. Unmatched junction bases numbered 5, after V lost 4 bases and J lost 2 bases. The CDR3 has 15 residues. CDR3: CASSYDRVGNQPQHF. The CDR3 bases are TGTGCCAGCAGTTACGACAGGGTAGGCAATCAGCCCCAGCATTTT.

This clonotype was seen at least ten times. The chain is built from TRBV29-1 and TRBJ2-5; D is undetermined. The CDR3 spans 15 residues. Germline V gives CDR1 SQVTM, CDR2 ANQGSEA. V shed 0 bases and J shed 5 bases, with 16 bases lying between them. For the CDR3, the DNA is TGCAGCGTTGAAGATCGAGGTCAGAATGGGGAGACCCAGTACTTC. Residues: CSVEDRGQNGETQYF. Based on the CDR3 plus reference TRBV29-1 and TRBJ2-5, the full variable domain is SAVISQKPSRDICQRGTSLTIQCQVDSQVTMMFWYRQQPGQSLTLIATANQGSEATYESGFVIDKFPISRPNLTFSTLTVSNMSPEDSSIYLCSVEDRGQNGETQYFGPGTRLLVL.

The table lists this clonotype with many counts. The rearrangement uses TRBV6-5 and TRBJ1-1; no definite D call. The CDR3 runs 13 residues. Looked up from germline, CDR1 is MNHEY and CDR2 is SVGAGI. V lost 4 bases and J lost 4, with 10 bases in between. CDR3 bases: TGTGCCAGCAGTTGGACCTTGAGCACTGAAGCTTTCTTT. It specifies CASSWTLSTEAFF.